The subject of this entry is one TCR beta chain. Its antigen is undetermined. The sample belongs to a study of OX40 agonist ivuxolimab in advanced cancers. Notes on the study in general: CD8+ T cells averaged more expanded clones than CD4+.

Patients with autoimmune history or systemic immunosuppression were excluded. Sequencing used immunoSEQ multiplex PCR; TCRdb keeps in-frame clones, though not all of them. The sample yields approximately 61,000 clones, around 80% seen once. Germline assignment: CDR1 SGHRS and CDR2 YFSETQ. Trimming removed 3 bases at V and 4 bases at J, with 17 bases between. The length of the CDR3 is 16 residues. The sample here was CD4+ or CD8+ T cells sorted from blood, taken in a trial of the OX40 agonist ivuxolimab. This chain connects TRBV5-1 to TRBJ2-1; D perhaps matches TRBD1 (6 bases). The clonotype originates from an adult with an advanced solid tumor such as melanoma, head and neck, liver or kidney cancer. CDR3 coding DNA: TGCGCCAGCAGCTCTGGGGTGAGAGGGGGATACAATGAGCAGTTCTTC. It translates to CASSSGVRGGYNEQFF.